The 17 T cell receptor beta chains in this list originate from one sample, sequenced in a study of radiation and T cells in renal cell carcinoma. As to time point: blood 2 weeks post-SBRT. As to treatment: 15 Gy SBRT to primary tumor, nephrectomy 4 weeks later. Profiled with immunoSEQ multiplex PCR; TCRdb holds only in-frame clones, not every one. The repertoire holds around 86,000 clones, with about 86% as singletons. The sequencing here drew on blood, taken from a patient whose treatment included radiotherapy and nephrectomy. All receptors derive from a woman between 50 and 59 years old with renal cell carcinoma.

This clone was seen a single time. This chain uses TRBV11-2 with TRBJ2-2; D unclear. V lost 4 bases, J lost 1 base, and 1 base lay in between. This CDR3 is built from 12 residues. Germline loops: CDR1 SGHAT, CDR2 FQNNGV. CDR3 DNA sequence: TGTGCCAGCAGCTGGAACACCGGGGAGCTGTTTTTT. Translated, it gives CASSWNTGELFF.

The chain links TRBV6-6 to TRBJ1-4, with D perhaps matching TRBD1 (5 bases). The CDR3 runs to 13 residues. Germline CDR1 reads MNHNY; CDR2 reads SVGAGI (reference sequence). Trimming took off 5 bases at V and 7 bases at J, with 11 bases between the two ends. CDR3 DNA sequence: TGTGCCAGCAGTAATCAGGGAGGTGAAAAACTGTTTTTT. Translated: CASSNQGGEKLFF.

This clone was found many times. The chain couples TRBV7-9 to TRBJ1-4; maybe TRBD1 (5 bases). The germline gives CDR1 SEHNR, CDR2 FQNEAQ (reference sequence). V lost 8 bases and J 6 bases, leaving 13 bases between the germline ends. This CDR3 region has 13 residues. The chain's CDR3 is CASDLRGDEKLFF. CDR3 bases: TGTGCCAGCGACCTTCGGGGGGATGAAAAACTGTTTTTT.

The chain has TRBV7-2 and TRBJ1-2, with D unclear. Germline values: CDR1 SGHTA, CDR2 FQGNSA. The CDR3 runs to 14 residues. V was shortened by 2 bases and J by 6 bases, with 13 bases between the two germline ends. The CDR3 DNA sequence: TGTGCCAGCAGCTTACCGGGTAGTTTGGATGGCTACACCTTC. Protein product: CASSLPGSLDGYTF.

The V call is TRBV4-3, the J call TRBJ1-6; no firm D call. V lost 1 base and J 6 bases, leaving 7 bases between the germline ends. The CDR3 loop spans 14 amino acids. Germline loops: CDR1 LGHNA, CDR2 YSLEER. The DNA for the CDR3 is TGCGCCAGCAGCCAAGGTCACCTTAATTCACCCCTCCACTTT. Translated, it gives CASSQGHLNSPLHF.

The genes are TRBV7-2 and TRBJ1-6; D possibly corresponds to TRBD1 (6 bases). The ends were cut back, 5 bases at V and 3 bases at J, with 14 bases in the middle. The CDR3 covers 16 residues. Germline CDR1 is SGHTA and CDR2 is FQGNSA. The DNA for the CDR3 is TGTGCCAGCAGCCTTTTGTCAGGGGACTATAATTCACCCCTCCACTTT. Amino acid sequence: CASSLLSGDYNSPLHF.

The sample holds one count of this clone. The CDR3 nucleotides read TGTGCCACCAGCAGAGACAGGGAGGACGAGCAGTACTTC. This translates into CATSRDREDEQYF. The chain carries TRBV15 and TRBJ2-7; possible D gene TRBD2, 6 bases. CDR1 is LNHNV and CDR2 is YYDKDF in the germline V gene (reference sequence). The CDR3 has 13 amino acids. V lost 0 bases and J 5 bases, leaving 8 bases between the germline ends.

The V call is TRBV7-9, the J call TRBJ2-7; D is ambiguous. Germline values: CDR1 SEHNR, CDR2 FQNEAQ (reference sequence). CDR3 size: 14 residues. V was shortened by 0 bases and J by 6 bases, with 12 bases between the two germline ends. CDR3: CASSLAEAWREQYF. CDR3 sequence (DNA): TGTGCCAGCAGCTTAGCCGAGGCCTGGCGCGAGCAGTACTTC.

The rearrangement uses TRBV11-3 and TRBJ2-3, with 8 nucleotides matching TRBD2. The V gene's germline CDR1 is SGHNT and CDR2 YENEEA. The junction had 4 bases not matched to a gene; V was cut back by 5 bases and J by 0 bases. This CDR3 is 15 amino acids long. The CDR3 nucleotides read TGTGCCAGCAGCCGGGGGGGCAGGAGCACAGATACGCAGTATTTT. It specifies CASSRGGRSTDTQYF.

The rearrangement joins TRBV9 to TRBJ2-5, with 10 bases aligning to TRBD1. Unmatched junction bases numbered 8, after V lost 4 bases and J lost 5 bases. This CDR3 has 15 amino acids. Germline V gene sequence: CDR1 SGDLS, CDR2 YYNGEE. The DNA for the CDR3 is TGTGCCAGCAGCCCAAGACAGGGGGCCGTTGAGACCCAGTACTTC. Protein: CASSPRQGAVETQYF.

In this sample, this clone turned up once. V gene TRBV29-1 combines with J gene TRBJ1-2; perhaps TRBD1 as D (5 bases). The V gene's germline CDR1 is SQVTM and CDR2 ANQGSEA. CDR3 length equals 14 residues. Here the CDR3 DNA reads TGCAGTGACGGGGCCCGGGAGAAAGGCTATGGCTACACCTTC. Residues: CSDGAREKGYGYTF.

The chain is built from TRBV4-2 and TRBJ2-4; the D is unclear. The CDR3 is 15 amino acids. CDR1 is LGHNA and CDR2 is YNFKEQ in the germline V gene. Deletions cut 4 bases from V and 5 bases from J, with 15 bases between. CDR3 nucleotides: TGTGCCAGCAGCCTCAGAAGGGTTGGGGAAAACATTCAGTACTTC. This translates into CASSLRRVGENIQYF.

CDR3 in DNA: TGTGCCAGCAGCTTACAGGCAGGGAGCAATTCACCCCTCCACTTT. Amino acids: CASSLQAGSNSPLHF. This sequence joins TRBV7-8 and TRBJ1-6, with D possibly TRBD1 on 5 matching bases. Germline V gene data show CDR1 as SGHVS and CDR2 as FQNEAQ. V lost 2 bases, J lost 7 bases, and 12 bases lay in between. The CDR3 is 15 residues long.

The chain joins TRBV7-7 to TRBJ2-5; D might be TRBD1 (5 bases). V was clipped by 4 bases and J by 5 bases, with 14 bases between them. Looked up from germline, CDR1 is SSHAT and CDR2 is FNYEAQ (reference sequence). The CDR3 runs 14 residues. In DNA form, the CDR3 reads TGTGCCAGCAGCTCCGACAGTATGAGGGAGACCCAGTACTTC. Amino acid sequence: CASSSDSMRETQYF.

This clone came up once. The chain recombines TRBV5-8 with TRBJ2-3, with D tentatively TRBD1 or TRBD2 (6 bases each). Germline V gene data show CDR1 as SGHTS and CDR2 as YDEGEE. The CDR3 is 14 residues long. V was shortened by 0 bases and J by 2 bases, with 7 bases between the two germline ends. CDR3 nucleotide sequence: TGTGCCAGCAGCTTGGGGGGGGCCACAGATACGCAGTATTTT. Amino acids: CASSLGGATDTQYF.

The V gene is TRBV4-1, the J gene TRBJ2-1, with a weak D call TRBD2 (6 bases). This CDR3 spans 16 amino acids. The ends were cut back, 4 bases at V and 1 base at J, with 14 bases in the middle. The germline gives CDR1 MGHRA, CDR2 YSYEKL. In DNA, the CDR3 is TGCGCCAGCAGCCCGAGGGACTTAAAATCCTACAATGAGCAGTTCTTC. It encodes CASSPRDLKSYNEQFF.

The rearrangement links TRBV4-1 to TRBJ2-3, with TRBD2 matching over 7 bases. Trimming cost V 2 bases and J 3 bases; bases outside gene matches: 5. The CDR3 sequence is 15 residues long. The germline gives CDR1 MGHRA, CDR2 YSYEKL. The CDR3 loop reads CASSQPSGLTDTQYF. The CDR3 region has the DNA TGCGCCAGCAGCCAACCCTCGGGACTAACAGATACGCAGTATTTT.